These 4 T cell receptor beta chains were all obtained from the same sample, sequenced in a study of T cell changes during pregnancy in multiple sclerosis. Using immunoSEQ multiplex PCR, the repertoire was profiled, and TCRdb retains in-frame clones only, with some absent. The sample yields 40,000 to 45,000 clones, over 80% seen once. Sequenced: peripheral blood. All receptors derive from a female donor with multiple sclerosis, enrolled in a pregnancy study.

The chain is built from TRBV30 and TRBJ2-5, with D tentatively TRBD1 (6 bases). The CDR3 contains 13 residues. Germline V lookup: CDR1 GTSNPN, CDR2 SVGIG (reference sequence). Trimming removed 2 bases from V and 3 bases from J, with 10 bases in between. The CDR3 nucleotides read TGTGCCTGGAGTAGGGGGAGTGAAGAGACCCAGTACTTC. This encodes CAWSRGSEETQYF.

The chain recombines TRBV20-1 with TRBJ2-1; maybe TRBD2 (5 bases). The CDR3 totals 11 residues. Trimming removed 5 bases from V and 4 bases from J, with 6 bases in between. Looked up from germline, CDR1 is DFQATT and CDR2 is SNEGSKA (reference sequence). The CDR3 spells CSARGYNEQFF. CDR3 sequence (DNA): TGCAGTGCTCGAGGGTACAATGAGCAGTTCTTC.

The chain has TRBV18 and TRBJ2-1, with D hard to call. Germline V gene data show CDR1 as KGHSH and CDR2 as LQKENI. This CDR3 is built from 15 residues. Trimming stripped 4 bases from V and 0 bases from J, with 10 bases between. The DNA for the CDR3 is TGTGCCAGCTCACAATTACTTTCCTCCTACAATGAGCAGTTCTTC. Protein sequence: CASSQLLSSYNEQFF.

This chain uses TRBV19 with TRBJ2-6; D is undetermined. The germline V gene has CDR1 LNHDA and CDR2 SQIVND (reference sequence). There are 17 residues in the CDR3. The germline V and J ends were trimmed by 8 bases and 0 bases, with 17 bases remaining between them. The CDR3 DNA is TGTGCCAGTGGGGTAGTTTTCGCCGGCTCTGGGGCCAACGTCCTGACTTTC. Translated, it gives CASGVVFAGSGANVLTF.